This T cell receptor beta chain was sequenced during a study of kidney transplant recipient with SARS-CoV-2 infection (dated by TCRdb to 2020 to 2023). The reads were generated on an Illumina MiSeq. Profiling of the peripheral T cell repertoire targeted human TCRbeta genes. The source study handled its data this way. To account for variability over time, differences in clonotype abundance were tested using beta-binomial modelling. Expanded clonotypes were screened against the ImmuneCODE reference database of SARS-CoV-2-associated TCRs and were mapped to viral genome regions. Additional repertoire analyses examined TRBV gene usage, CDR3 length, CDR3 amino acid overlap between time points, distributions of clonotype abundance, and Jaccard similarity. The public reads were reanalyzed by TCRdb: fastp trimming at Q25, MiXCR alignment, in-frame beta chains only. Rows with a matching CDR3 protein are joined into one entry that keeps the most common DNA and genes. TCRdb, not the original authors, processed these V and J calls. A total of about 240,000 distinct CDR3 sequences appear in this sample, less than 35% of them only once. The ten largest account for almost 7.5% of the sample.

The sample's time point label is to be understood as: pre-pandemic baseline sample and day 111 after first positive SARS-CoV-2 test. Via the germline V gene (reference sequence), CDR1 is LNHDA and CDR2 SQIVND. Trimming removed 6 bases from V and 2 bases from J, leaving 14 bases between the germline ends. Including the terminal cysteine and phenylalanine, the CDR3 comprises 15 residues. Here the CDR3 DNA is all that survives: 45 bases in frame from base 1. This clonotype was recorded at least ten times. Its antigen specificity is not known. No quality values exist for individual bases; no much larger clone is one base distant.

This chain joins TRBV19 to TRBJ1-5; a confident D gene designation cannot be given. This receptor was identified in a male patient aged 30 to 40 who had COVID-19 and was a kidney transplant recipient. Following a transplant, some T cells may be graft donor cells, not patient cells. Sample: a blood sample, taken at baseline and between days 110 and 120 from a kidney transplant recipient. The nucleotides are TGTGCCAGTAGGAGTCCCCAGGTAGGCAATCAGCCCCAGCATTTT. This yields the protein CASRSPQVGNQPQHF.